The rows below give T cell receptor beta chains drawn from one sample of a study of blood T cell repertoires in COVID-19. Assay: immunoSEQ multiplex PCR; the TCRdb copy retains only in-frame clones and omits some. The data hold about 180,000 clones, with 70% to 85% observed a single time. Sequenced: peripheral blood. The origin of the receptors is a human donor in a cohort sampled during active COVID-19. The CDR3 runs from the conserved cysteine through the conserved F or W. Fields, in order: clone size, V gene, J gene, D gene, CDR3 DNA, CDR3 protein. The D gene is left open where the match is weak. Expanded clones are given a class, and other clones once, few, many or no size at all.

>NA|TRBV6-6|TRBJ1-5|TRBD1
TGTGCCAGCAGTCCGGGCCAGGGGGCCCTCATGGGTCAGCCCCAGCATTTT
CASSPGQGALMGQPQHF
>NA|TRBV5-1|TRBJ2-1|TRBD2
TGCGCCAGCACCCCACTAGCGGGGGGTAGCTATGAGCAGTTCTTC
CASTPLAGGSYEQFF
>NA|TRBV5-1|TRBJ1-4|TRBD1
TGCGCCAGCAGCCTAGCGGGACAGGGGCTTAATGAAAAACTGTTTTTT
CASSLAGQGLNEKLFF
>NA|TRBV5-6|TRBJ1-2|NA
TGTGCCAGCAGAGGTCCTGGGAGTGGCTACACCTTC
CASRGPGSGYTF
>NA|TRBV6-1|TRBJ2-1|NA
TGTGCCAGCAGTGAATTGGGGCTGTTCTTC
CASSELGLFF
>NA|TRBV7-9|TRBJ1-1|NA
TGTGCCAGCTCGACCCGGGGGGCCGGGGCTGAAGCTTTCTTT
CASSTRGAGAEAFF
>once|TRBV4-1|TRBJ1-1|NA
TGCGCCAGCAGCCTCAGGGTGAACACTGAAGCTTTCTTT
CASSLRVNTEAFF
>NA|TRBV19|TRBJ1-2|NA
TGTGCCAGTTCTACGACAGAAGCGTCCGGCTACACCTTC
CASSTTEASGYTF
>once|TRBV5-6|TRBJ1-4|NA
TGTGCCAGCAGCTTGGATGGTCGTCAGGAAAAACTGTTTTTT
CASSLDGRQEKLFF
>NA|TRBV5-1|TRBJ2-1|TRBD1
TGCGCCAGCAGCTTGGCACAGGGGGCTTCAAATGAGCAGTTCTTC
CASSLAQGASNEQFF
>NA|TRBV3-1/TRBV3-2|TRBJ1-1|NA
TGTGCCAGCAGCCAAGAGTCACAGAAAGCTTTCTTT
CASSQESQKAFF
>few|TRBV19|TRBJ1-2|TRBD1
TGTGCCAGTAGGGTCGACAGGGGAAACTATGGCTACACCTTC
CASRVDRGNYGYTF
>NA|TRBV9|TRBJ2-3|NA
TGTGCCAGCAGCGTAGGGGATGACGGGGGGCGCACAGATACGCAGTATTTT
CASSVGDDGGRTDTQYF
>NA|TRBV27|TRBJ1-1|NA
TGTGCCAGCAGACCAATAGACAAGAACACTGAAGCTTTCTTT
CASRPIDKNTEAFF
>NA|TRBV5-5|TRBJ2-5|TRBD2
TGTGCCAGCAGCTTGAATGGACCGACTAGCGAGTACCAAGAGACCCAGTACTTC
CASSLNGPTSEYQETQYF
>NA|TRBV14|TRBJ2-7|NA
TGTGCCAGCAGCCAAGGAAATGGAGGTTACGAGCAGTACTTC
CASSQGNGGYEQYF
>NA|TRBV9|TRBJ2-3|TRBD1
TGTGCCAGCAGCGTAGTCCCGGGACAGGGAGGACCAGATACGCAGTATTTT
CASSVVPGQGGPDTQYF
>NA|TRBV5-4|TRBJ2-7|NA
TGTGCCAGCAGCTGGGGGTTTGTGACAGGCGCCGCATACGAGCAGTACTTC
CASSWGFVTGAAYEQYF
>NA|TRBV19|TRBJ2-7|NA
TGTGCCAGTAGTGCCGCGGTTGGAGCCTACGAGCAGTACTTC
CASSAAVGAYEQYF
>NA|TRBV5-4|TRBJ2-1|NA
TGTGCCAGCAGCTTCGATCCCGCGGGGTCTACCAATGAGCAGTTCTTC
CASSFDPAGSTNEQFF
>few|TRBV30|TRBJ2-1|TRBD2
TGTGCCTGGAGTGGGCGGGGGACCTACAATGAGCAGTTCTTC
CAWSGRGTYNEQFF
>NA|TRBV19|TRBJ2-5|NA
TGTGCCAGTAGTCCACAGGCCCTTCAAGAGACCCAGTACTTC
CASSPQALQETQYF
>NA|TRBV6-5|TRBJ2-3|TRBD2
TGTGCCAGCAGACTCCTCGGGGGGGGCGGAGATACGCAGTATTTT
CASRLLGGGGDTQYF
>NA|TRBV18|TRBJ1-2|NA
TGTGCCAGCTCACCGGTACAGGGAGGGGATGGCTACACCTTC
CASSPVQGGDGYTF
>NA|TRBV5-1|TRBJ2-5|NA
TGCGCCAGCAGCTCGGCCCTAGAAGAGACCCAGTACTTC
CASSSALEETQYF
>NA|TRBV5-1|TRBJ2-7|NA
TGCGCCAGCAGCCGAGGATCCTACGAGCAGTACTTC
CASSRGSYEQYF
>NA|TRBV4-1|TRBJ1-4|NA
TGCGCCAGCAGCCTTGGGACATTCAATGAAAAACTGTTTTTT
CASSLGTFNEKLFF
>NA|TRBV4-1|TRBJ2-1|NA
TGCGCCAGCAGCCAAGATGGAGGGGTGAATGAGCAGTTCTTC
CASSQDGGVNEQFF
>NA|TRBV29-1|TRBJ1-1|NA
TGCAGCGTTGAAAGATCCTCGGGGGAGGGCACTGAAGCTTTCTTT
CSVERSSGEGTEAFF
>NA|TRBV11-2|TRBJ1-2|TRBD1
TGTGCCAGCAGCCGCGACAGGGCCCCGTATGGCTACACCTTC
CASSRDRAPYGYTF
>NA|TRBV5-1|TRBJ2-7|TRBD1
TGCGCCAGCAGCTTGGCAGGGGGATCCTACGAGCAGTACTTC
CASSLAGGSYEQYF
>NA|TRBV7-9|TRBJ2-6|NA
TGTGCCAGCAGCTTATTTTTAGGGGCGTGGGGCTCTGGCGCCAACGTCCTGACTTTC
CASSLFLGAWGSGANVLTF
>NA|TRBV4-2|TRBJ2-1|TRBD1
TGTGCCAGCAGCCAAGATCAGGGACAGGGAGGCGAGCAGTTCTTC
CASSQDQGQGGEQFF
>NA|TRBV4-1|TRBJ2-7|TRBD2
TGCGCCAGCACCCCGGGAGTACGGGGGGGTGACGAGCAGTACTTC
CASTPGVRGGDEQYF
>NA|TRBV3-1/TRBV3-2|TRBJ2-4|NA
TGTGCCAGCAGCCAAGCTAGGGGAAGCCTAGCCAAAAACATTCAGTACTTC
CASSQARGSLAKNIQYF
>few|TRBV3-1/TRBV3-2|TRBJ2-1|NA
TGTGCCAGCAGCCAATCCTTTGAGCAGTTCTTC
CASSQSFEQFF
>NA|TRBV10-2|TRBJ1-3|NA
TGCGCCAGCAGTGAGTCGTGGGGGGGTAAAAGAAACACCATATATTTT
CASSESWGGKRNTIYF
>NA|TRBV2|TRBJ2-3|TRBD1
TGTGCCAGCATTTTCCAGGGGGCTTTTCTTACAGATACGCAGTATTTT
CASIFQGAFLTDTQYF
>NA|TRBV6-4|TRBJ2-1|NA
TGTGCCAGCAGTGCTGAGGGGGGGACCTACAATGAGCAGTTCTTC
CASSAEGGTYNEQFF
>once|TRBV9|TRBJ2-7|TRBD2
TGTGCCAGCAGCGTAGATGCGGGGGGGCTCGAGCAGTACTTC
CASSVDAGGLEQYF
>NA|TRBV5-1|TRBJ1-1|NA
TGCGCCAGCAGCTTGGCCTGGGCCGCTGAAGCTTTCTTT
CASSLAWAAEAFF
>once|TRBV7-9|TRBJ2-7|NA
TGTGCCAGCAGCGGCCAGGGGAACTACGAGCAGTACTTC
CASSGQGNYEQYF
>NA|TRBV4-1|TRBJ2-1|TRBD1
TGCGCCAGCAGCCATAGGGGACAGGGATACAATGAGCAGTTCTTC
CASSHRGQGYNEQFF
>NA|TRBV14|TRBJ1-2|NA
TGTGCCAGCAGCCCCGGGACAAACTATGGCTACACCTTC
CASSPGTNYGYTF
>NA|TRBV9|TRBJ2-7|NA
TGTGCCAGCGCCCAGGGAACAGGTTCAAAGTACGAGCAGTACTTC
CASAQGTGSKYEQYF
>NA|TRBV29-1|TRBJ2-5|TRBD2
TGCAGCGCCCAGACTAGCAACAACCAAGAGACCCAGTACTTC
CSAQTSNNQETQYF
>NA|TRBV3-1/TRBV3-2|TRBJ2-7|TRBD1
TGTGCCAGCAGGGGACCCGGGAGACAGGGGTCCTACGAGCAGTACTTC
CASRGPGRQGSYEQYF
>once|TRBV10-1|TRBJ2-1|TRBD2
TGCGCCAGCAGTGACCCATCTAGCGGGGGGTCGAATGAGCAGTTCTTC
CASSDPSSGGSNEQFF
>NA|TRBV27|TRBJ2-3|TRBD2
TGTGCCAGCAGTCCCTGGACTAGCGGGGCCACAGATACGCAGTATTTT
CASSPWTSGATDTQYF
>NA|TRBV9|TRBJ1-1|NA
TGTGCCAGCAGCGTAGCCCCTGACAGGCTGACTGAAGCTTTCTTT
CASSVAPDRLTEAFF
>NA|TRBV19|TRBJ2-1|NA
TGTGCCAGTACCCCAGGGTTGGCTAGCGACTACAATGAGCAGTTCTTC
CASTPGLASDYNEQFF